The 18 T cell receptor beta chains given below trace back to one sample, sequenced in a study of Ad26.COV2.S vaccination and SARS-CoV-2 variants. The repertoire was sequenced with immunoSEQ multiplex PCR; TCRdb's copy has only in-frame clones and lacks some. The data show just over 350,000 clones, with under 95% seen just once and 3% to 5% held by the top ten. Source: peripheral blood, taken after recovery from COVID-19. These TCRs come from a human donor who had recovered from COVID-19.

The V gene is TRBV7-2, the J gene TRBJ2-5; D might be TRBD1 or TRBD2, each matching 5 bases. CDR1 is SGHTA and CDR2 is FQGNSA in the germline V gene. V was cut by 7 bases and J by 4 bases, with 13 bases left in between. There are 13 residues in the CDR3. The CDR3 sequence is CASNSGPPETQYF. The CDR3 nucleotides read TGTGCCAGCAACTCGGGACCGCCAGAGACCCAGTACTTC.

V gene TRBV5-1 combines with J gene TRBJ2-6; no definite D call. V lost 0 bases and J 3 bases, leaving 13 bases between the germline ends. Per germline, CDR1 SGHRS and CDR2 YFSETQ. This CDR3 contains 17 residues. DNA of the CDR3: TGCGCCAGCAGCTTGGCCTTTTTGGGATTTGGGGCCAACGTCCTGACTTTC. Residues: CASSLAFLGFGANVLTF. Supplemented by reference TRBV5-1 and TRBJ2-6, the full variable domain reads KAGVTQTPRYLIKTRGQQVTLSCSPISGHRSVSWYQQTPGQGLQFLFEYFSETQRNKGNFPGRFSGRQFSNSRSEMNVSTLELGDSALYLCASSLAFLGFGANVLTFGAGSRLTVL.

This rearrangement joins TRBV6-6 to TRBJ2-3; no clear D gene. Germline CDR1 is MNHNY and CDR2 is SVGAGI (reference sequence). The CDR3 extends over 13 amino acids. V was trimmed by 5 bases and J by 3 bases, leaving 9 bases between them. As DNA, the CDR3 is TGTGCCAGCAGTGGTTCAGAAACAGATACGCAGTATTTT. Protein product: CASSGSETDTQYF.

The genes are TRBV19 and TRBJ1-1, with D unresolved. CDR1 and CDR2 from the germline V gene are LNHDA and SQIVND (reference sequence). The ends were cut back, 7 bases at V and 0 bases at J, with 18 bases in the middle. The CDR3 consists of 16 residues. The CDR3 sequence is CASNLLRAGMNTEAFF. The CDR3 DNA follows: TGTGCCAGTAACCTATTAAGGGCTGGGATGAACACTGAAGCTTTCTTT.

Here the CDR3 reads CASSAGTATDTQYF. Here the CDR3 DNA reads TGCGCCAGCAGTGCCGGGACGGCAACAGATACGCAGTATTTT. The V gene is TRBV5-1, the J gene TRBJ2-3, with D possibly being TRBD1 or TRBD2 (5 bases each). The CDR3 length is 14 residues. Trimming stripped 5 bases from V and 3 bases from J, with 13 bases between. Looked up from germline, CDR1 is SGHRS and CDR2 is YFSETQ.

The rearrangement links TRBV2 to TRBJ2-7, with 7 nucleotides matching TRBD1. V was clipped by 6 bases and J by 0 bases; unmatched bases: 5. The germline V gene has CDR1 SNHLY and CDR2 FYNNEI. The CDR3 extends over 14 amino acids. The CDR3 nucleotides read TGTGCCAGCAGCGAACGGGACAGCTCCTACGAGCAGTACTTC. Translated: CASSERDSSYEQYF.

The genes are TRBV27 and TRBJ2-3; D uncertain. The length of the CDR3 is 16 residues. CDR1 is MNHEY and CDR2 is SMNVEV in the germline V gene (reference sequence). Trimming cost V 3 bases and J 3 bases, with 16 bases left between them. The CDR3 nucleotides are TGTGCCAGCAGTTTCGCCATACTCTCCGCGACAGATACGCAGTATTTT. Translation: CASSFAILSATDTQYF.

The rearrangement links TRBV13 to TRBJ2-2; tentative D call: TRBD1 (6 bases). V was pared by 3 bases and J by 6 bases, with 11 bases between. This CDR3 comprises 14 residues. The V gene's germline CDR1 is PRHDT and CDR2 FYEKMQ (reference sequence). Here the CDR3 DNA reads TGTGCCAGCAGCTTTGGGGGCCCGGCCGGGGAGCTGTTTTTT. Translating it yields CASSFGGPAGELFF. The full variable domain, its missing parts supplied by reference TRBV13 and TRBJ2-2, is AAGVIQSPRHLIKEKRETATLKCYPIPRHDTVYWYQQGPGQDPQFLISFYEKMQSDKGSIPDRFSAQQFSDYHSELNMSSLELGDSALYFCASSFGGPAGELFFGEGSRLTVL.

The CDR3 nucleotides are TGTGCCAGCAGCTTGGTTTCTAGCGGGGGGTCTGGAAATGAGCAGTTCTTC. Translation: CASSLVSSGGSGNEQFF. V and J are TRBV7-3 and TRBJ2-1, with 11 bases lining up with TRBD2. The CDR3 is 17 residues long. Germline V lookup: CDR1 SGHTA, CDR2 FQGTGA. Unmatched junction bases numbered 11, after V lost 3 bases and J lost 7 bases.

The chain recombines TRBV6-5 with TRBJ1-2; 7 bases are a match to TRBD1. The V gene's germline CDR1 is MNHEY and CDR2 SVGAGI. CDR3 length: 13 amino acids. J lost 4 bases, V lost 6 bases, and 5 bases had no gene match. Written as DNA, the CDR3 is TGTGCCAGCAGCGCGACAGGGTTCTATGGCTACACCTTC. It specifies CASSATGFYGYTF.

V gene TRBV19 combines with J gene TRBJ1-6, with 11 positions matching TRBD1. V lost 8 bases and J lost 9; bases outside the gene matches: 15. This CDR3 comprises 17 residues. CDR1 is LNHDA and CDR2 is SQIVND in the germline V gene (reference sequence). The CDR3 protein is CASRTSRAGQGVSPLHF. The CDR3, as DNA: TGTGCCAGTCGTACGTCTCGAGCGGGACAGGGGGTTTCACCCCTCCACTTT.

V and J are TRBV6-5 and TRBJ1-4; no firm D call. The V end lost 6 bases, the J end lost 8 bases, and 10 bases lay between the germline ends. There are 12 residues in the CDR3. Germline CDR1 and CDR2: MNHEY and SVGAGI. CDR3 sequence: CASRRLGEKLFF. The CDR3 nucleotides are TGTGCCAGCAGACGACTGGGGGAAAAACTGTTTTTT.

The chain joins TRBV9 to TRBJ2-7, with D maybe TRBD1 (6 bases). The CDR3 totals 15 residues. CDR1 SGDLS and CDR2 YYNGEE come from the germline V gene. The ends were cut back, 1 base at V and 4 bases at J, with 15 bases in the middle. CDR3: CASSVRGAGAYEQYF. CDR3 nucleotides: TGTGCCAGCAGCGTAAGAGGCGCAGGGGCGTACGAGCAGTACTTC.

V is TRBV5-1 and J is TRBJ1-1, with D uncertain. Trimming pared 2 bases from V and 0 bases from J, leaving 8 bases between. The CDR3 spans 14 residues. Germline loops: CDR1 SGHRS, CDR2 YFSETQ. The CDR3 protein is CASSFDWVNTEAFF. In DNA form, the CDR3 reads TGCGCCAGCAGCTTTGATTGGGTGAACACTGAAGCTTTCTTT.

The chain uses TRBV7-3 and TRBJ2-3; perhaps TRBD2 as D (7 bases). V lost 0 bases to trimming and J lost 3 bases, with 10 bases between them. In germline, CDR1 is SGHTA, CDR2 FQGTGA. The CDR3 extends over 15 amino acids. The CDR3 DNA sequence: TGTGCCAGCAGCTTAACGGGGGGGCAGACAGATACGCAGTATTTT. Protein: CASSLTGGQTDTQYF.

This chain joins TRBV7-8 and TRBJ1-3; D gene uncertain. The CDR3 totals 14 residues. With 6 bases removed from V and 0 bases from J, the gap between germline ends came to 9 bases. Per germline, CDR1 SGHVS and CDR2 FQNEAQ. CDR3 bases: TGTGCCAGCAGTGTCTATGGCTCTGGAAACACCATATATTTT. Protein product: CASSVYGSGNTIYF.

V usage is TRBV15 and J usage is TRBJ1-5; perhaps TRBD1 as D (6 bases). CDR3 size: 15 residues. Germline V gives CDR1 LNHNV, CDR2 YYDKDF (reference sequence). Trimming removed 1 base at V and 6 bases at J, with 13 bases between. This CDR3 is CATSRVTGIRQPQHF. The DNA of the CDR3 is TGTGCCACCAGCAGAGTCACAGGGATTCGTCAGCCCCAGCATTTT.

The chain employs TRBV3-1 (or the pseudogene TRBV3-2) and TRBJ2-7; D ambiguous. Trimming took off 4 bases at V and 4 bases at J, with 11 bases between the two ends. The CDR3 runs to 13 residues. Germline CDR1 LGHDT, CDR2 YNNKEL (reference sequence). CDR3 region: CASSLGKGYEQYF. CDR3 nucleotide sequence: TGTGCCAGCAGCCTCGGAAAGGGTTACGAGCAGTACTTC.